A selection of T cell receptor beta chains follows, all from one sample in a study of metastatic and nonmetastatic thyroid tumors. TCRdb reprocessed the PCR reads using MiXCR. Here the sample spans roughly 93,000 clones, roughly 13% being singletons. The sequencing input was blood. The receptors were gathered from a female donor with papillary thyroid cancer or a benign thyroid nodule (not recorded which). Some clones in this sample may be carry-over from other donors' samples. Each CDR3 is given with its conserved first and last residue. The order of the fields is CDR3 protein, CDR3 DNA, D gene, V gene, clone size, J gene. D genes are given only for firm matches. Clone size, where shown, is once, few, many, or a class for clones that have expanded.

CDR3aa: CASSDRSQNTEAFF
CDR3nt: TGTGCCAGCAGTGATCGGTCTCAGAACACTGAAGCTTTCTTT
d_gene: .
v_gene: TRBV2
abundance: many
j_gene: TRBJ1-1

CDR3aa: CASSYASGITYNEQFF
CDR3nt: TGTGCCAGCAGTTACGCTAGCGGGATCACCTACAATGAGCAGTTCTTC
d_gene: TRBD2
v_gene: TRBV6-2/TRBV6-3
abundance: many
j_gene: TRBJ2-1

CDR3aa: CAWSARTGNEQFF
CDR3nt: TGTGCCTGGAGTGCCCGAACGGGGAATGAGCAGTTCTTC
d_gene: .
v_gene: TRBV30
abundance: many
j_gene: TRBJ2-1

CDR3aa: CASSRSNQPQHF
CDR3nt: TGTGCCAGCAGCCGTAGCAATCAGCCCCAGCATTTT
d_gene: .
v_gene: TRBV12-3/TRBV12-4
abundance: many
j_gene: TRBJ1-5

CDR3aa: CATSTGSPGETQYF
CDR3nt: TGCGCCACCTCAACAGGATCCCCCGGCGAGACCCAGTACTTC
d_gene: .
v_gene: TRBV5-1
abundance: many
j_gene: TRBJ2-5

CDR3aa: CASSVGQNYNEQFF
CDR3nt: TGTGCCAGCAGCGTGGGACAGAATTACAATGAGCAGTTCTTC
d_gene: TRBD1
v_gene: TRBV14
abundance: many
j_gene: TRBJ2-1

CDR3aa: CASSGGRQGWTEAFF
CDR3nt: TGCGCCAGCAGTGGCGGACGACAGGGATGGACTGAAGCTTTCTTT
d_gene: TRBD1
v_gene: TRBV10-1
abundance: many
j_gene: TRBJ1-1

CDR3aa: CASSAPGTANYGQYF
CDR3nt: TGTGCCAGCAGCGCCCCAGGGACTGCTAATTACGGGCAGTACTTC
d_gene: .
v_gene: TRBV7-8
abundance: .
j_gene: TRBJ2-7

CDR3aa: CASSFRTSSSYNEQFF
CDR3nt: TGTGCCAGCAGCTTCCGGACTTCCAGCTCCTACAATGAGCAGTTCTTC
d_gene: .
v_gene: TRBV13
abundance: many
j_gene: TRBJ2-1

CDR3aa: CSARDRRAGGGDTQYF
CDR3nt: TGCAGTGCTAGAGATCGTCGGGCGGGAGGCGGGGATACGCAGTATTTT
d_gene: TRBD2
v_gene: TRBV20-1
abundance: .
j_gene: TRBJ2-3

CDR3aa: CASSYLGLAGEYNEQFF
CDR3nt: TGTGCCAGCAGTTACTTGGGACTAGCGGGAGAGTACAATGAGCAGTTCTTC
d_gene: TRBD2
v_gene: TRBV6-5
abundance: many
j_gene: TRBJ2-1

CDR3aa: CASSLYLFSGTLGGYTF
CDR3nt: TGTGCCAGCAGCTTATATCTTTTTTCCGGCACCCTGGGTGGCTACACCTTC
d_gene: .
v_gene: TRBV11-2
abundance: .
j_gene: TRBJ1-2

CDR3aa: CASSSRGRDGPEQYF
CDR3nt: TGTGCCAGCAGCTCCAGGGGGCGGGACGGTCCCGAGCAGTACTTC
d_gene: TRBD1
v_gene: TRBV7-2
abundance: many
j_gene: TRBJ2-7

CDR3aa: CASSLLTGYGYTF
CDR3nt: TGTGCCAGCAGTTTACTAACAGGGTATGGCTACACCTTC
d_gene: .
v_gene: TRBV27
abundance: .
j_gene: TRBJ1-2

CDR3aa: CASSPGTGGGITQYF
CDR3nt: TGTGCCAGCAGTCCCGGGACAGGGGGGGGGATCACGCAGTATTTT
d_gene: TRBD1
v_gene: TRBV28
abundance: .
j_gene: TRBJ2-3

CDR3aa: CAWMRHLNTEAFF
CDR3nt: TGTGCCTGGATGAGACACTTGAACACTGAAGCTTTCTTT
d_gene: .
v_gene: TRBV30
abundance: many
j_gene: TRBJ1-1

CDR3aa: CASSQAWTSLGEQFF
CDR3nt: TGCGCCAGCAGCCAAGCCTGGACTTCCCTGGGTGAGCAGTTCTTC
d_gene: .
v_gene: TRBV4-3
abundance: many
j_gene: TRBJ2-1

CDR3aa: CASSRRTGTRETQYF
CDR3nt: TGTGCCAGTAGTAGACGAACCGGGACTAGAGAGACCCAGTACTTC
d_gene: TRBD2
v_gene: TRBV19
abundance: many
j_gene: TRBJ2-5

CDR3aa: CASSSPGQGASYSNKPQHF
CDR3nt: TGTGCCAGCAGTTCTCCCGGACAGGGGGCCAGCTATAGCAATAAGCCCCAGCATTTT
d_gene: TRBD1
v_gene: TRBV28
abundance: few
j_gene: TRBJ1-5

CDR3aa: CAWSLLPGGVNEQFF
CDR3nt: TGTGCCTGGAGTTTACTACCGGGAGGGGTAAATGAGCAGTTCTTC
d_gene: TRBD2
v_gene: TRBV30
abundance: .
j_gene: TRBJ2-1

CDR3aa: CASSPQGFPTGTIYF
CDR3nt: TGTGCCAGCAGCCCCCAGGGGTTCCCTACTGGGACCATATATTTT
d_gene: .
v_gene: TRBV2
abundance: many
j_gene: TRBJ1-3

CDR3aa: CASSLQNSPLHF
CDR3nt: TGTGCCAGCAGTTTGCAAAATTCACCCCTCCACTTT
d_gene: .
v_gene: TRBV27
abundance: many
j_gene: TRBJ1-6

CDR3aa: CASSMATVGTYEQYF
CDR3nt: TGTGCCAGTAGTATGGCTACCGTCGGAACCTACGAGCAGTACTTC
d_gene: .
v_gene: TRBV19
abundance: .
j_gene: TRBJ2-7

CDR3aa: CASSIGTRERGYNEQFF
CDR3nt: TGTGCCAGTAGTATAGGAACTAGAGAGAGAGGCTACAATGAGCAGTTCTTC
d_gene: .
v_gene: TRBV19
abundance: .
j_gene: TRBJ2-1

CDR3aa: CASSQSGTGSLGAKNIQYF
CDR3nt: TGTGCCAGCAGTCAGTCCGGGACAGGGAGCTTAGGAGCCAAAAACATTCAGTACTTC
d_gene: TRBD1
v_gene: TRBV28
abundance: many
j_gene: TRBJ2-4

CDR3aa: CASSFSAVYSTYTQYF
CDR3nt: TGTGCCAGCAGCTTCTCTGCAGTTTATAGCACATATACGCAGTATTTT
d_gene: .
v_gene: TRBV11-1
abundance: .
j_gene: TRBJ2-3

CDR3aa: CASSRGEPGANVLTF
CDR3nt: TGTGCCAGCAGCAGAGGGGAACCTGGGGCCAACGTCCTGACTTTC
d_gene: .
v_gene: TRBV5-6
abundance: many
j_gene: TRBJ2-6

CDR3aa: CASSPDTTSTDTQYF
CDR3nt: TGCGCCAGCAGCCCGGACACTACTAGCACAGATACGCAGTATTTT
d_gene: .
v_gene: TRBV5-1
abundance: many
j_gene: TRBJ2-3

CDR3aa: CASSPRRGSDTQYF
CDR3nt: TGTGCCAGCAGCCCCCGGCGGGGTTCAGATACGCAGTATTTT
d_gene: .
v_gene: TRBV7-2
abundance: many
j_gene: TRBJ2-3

CDR3aa: CASILQGSSGNTIYF
CDR3nt: TGTGCCAGCATTCTACAGGGGAGCTCTGGAAACACCATATATTTT
d_gene: TRBD1
v_gene: TRBV12-3/TRBV12-4
abundance: many
j_gene: TRBJ1-3

CDR3aa: CSASTQSLSSYEQYF
CDR3nt: TGCAGTGCTTCGACACAGAGTCTCAGCTCCTACGAGCAGTACTTC
d_gene: .
v_gene: TRBV20-1
abundance: many
j_gene: TRBJ2-7